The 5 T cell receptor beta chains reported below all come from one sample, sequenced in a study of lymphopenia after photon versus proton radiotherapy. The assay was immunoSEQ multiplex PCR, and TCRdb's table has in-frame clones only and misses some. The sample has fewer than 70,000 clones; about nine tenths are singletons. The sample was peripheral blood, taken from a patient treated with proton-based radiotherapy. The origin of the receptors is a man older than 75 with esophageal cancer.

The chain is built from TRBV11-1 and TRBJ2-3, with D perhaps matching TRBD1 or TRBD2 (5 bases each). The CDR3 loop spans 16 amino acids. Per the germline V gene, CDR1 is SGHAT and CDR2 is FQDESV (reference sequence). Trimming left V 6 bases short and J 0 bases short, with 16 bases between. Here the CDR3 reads CASRALTGASTDTQYF. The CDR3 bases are TGTGCCAGCAGAGCACTGACCGGGGCTAGCACAGATACGCAGTATTTT.

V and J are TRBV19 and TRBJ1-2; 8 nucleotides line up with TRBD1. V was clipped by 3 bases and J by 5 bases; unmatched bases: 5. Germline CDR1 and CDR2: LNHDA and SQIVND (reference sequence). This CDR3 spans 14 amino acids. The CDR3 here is CASSIKQGEYGYTF. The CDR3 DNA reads TGTGCCAGTAGTATCAAACAGGGGGAATATGGCTACACCTTC. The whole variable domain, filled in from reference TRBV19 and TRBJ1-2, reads DGGITQSPKYLFRKEGQNVTLSCEQNLNHDAMYWYRQDPGQGLRLIYYSQIVNDFQKGDIAEGYSVSREKKESFPLTVTSAQKNPTAFYLCASSIKQGEYGYTFGSGTRLTVV.

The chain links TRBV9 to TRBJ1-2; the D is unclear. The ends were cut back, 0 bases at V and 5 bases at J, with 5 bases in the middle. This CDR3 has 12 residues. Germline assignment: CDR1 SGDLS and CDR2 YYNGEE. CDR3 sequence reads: CASSVAGYGYTF. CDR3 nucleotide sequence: TGTGCCAGCAGCGTAGCCGGGTATGGCTACACCTTC.

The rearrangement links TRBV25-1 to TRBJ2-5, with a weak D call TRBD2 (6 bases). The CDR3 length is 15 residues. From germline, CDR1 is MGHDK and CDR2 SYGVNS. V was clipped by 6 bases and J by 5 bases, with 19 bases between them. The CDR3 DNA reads TGTGCCAGCAGCCGAAAGGACTACTACCCGGAGACCCAGTACTTC. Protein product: CASSRKDYYPETQYF.

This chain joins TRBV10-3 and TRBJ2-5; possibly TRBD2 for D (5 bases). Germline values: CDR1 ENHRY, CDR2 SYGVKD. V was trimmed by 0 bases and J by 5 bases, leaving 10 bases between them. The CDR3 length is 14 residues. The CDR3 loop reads CAISESRDLETQYF. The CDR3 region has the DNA TGTGCCATCAGTGAGTCGAGGGATCTGGAGACCCAGTACTTC.